This TCR beta chain was sequenced during a study of blood T cell repertoires in COVID-19. The overall study: Samples of COVID-19 (acute and convalescent) were obtained from the United States, Italy and Spain. In each case, the material was cDNA or gDNA derived from T cells, B-cell-depleted T cells, or PBMCs.

Authors' processing steps: Reference gene primer amplification gave nucleated cell count estimates. This table comes from immunoSEQ multiplex PCR, and its TCRdb copy is limited to in-frame clones, with some not included. V, J and clone size reflect that table, while D and trimming were determined from the DNA. The sample includes 140,000 to 150,000 clones, around three quarters seen only once; the top ten take less than 5.5%. Specimen: peripheral blood. This TCR was sampled from a man aged 60 to 75 with acute or convalescent COVID-19.

Here the CDR3 reads CASSVSSGAGTQYF. The DNA for the CDR3 is TGTGCCAGCAGCGTATCTAGCGGAGCGGGGACGCAGTATTTT. The chain uses TRBV9 and TRBJ2-3; 7 bases map to TRBD2. The CDR3 consists of 14 residues. The ends lost 1 base at V and 9 bases at J; junction bases unmatched: 8. CDR1 and CDR2 (germline): SGDLS, YYNGEE.